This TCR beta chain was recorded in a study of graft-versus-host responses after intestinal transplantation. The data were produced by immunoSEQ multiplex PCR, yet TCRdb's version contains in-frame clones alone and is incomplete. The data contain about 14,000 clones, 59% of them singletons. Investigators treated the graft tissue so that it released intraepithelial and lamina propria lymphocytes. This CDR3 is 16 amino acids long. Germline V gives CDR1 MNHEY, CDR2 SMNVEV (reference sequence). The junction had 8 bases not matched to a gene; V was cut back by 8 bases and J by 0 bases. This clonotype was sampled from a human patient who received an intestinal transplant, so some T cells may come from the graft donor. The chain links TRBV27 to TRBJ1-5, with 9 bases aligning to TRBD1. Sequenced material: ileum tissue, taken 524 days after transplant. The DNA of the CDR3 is TGTGCCAGCCCAGGACAGGGGAATGATAGCAATCAGCCCCAGCATTTT. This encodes CASPGQGNDSNQPQHF.